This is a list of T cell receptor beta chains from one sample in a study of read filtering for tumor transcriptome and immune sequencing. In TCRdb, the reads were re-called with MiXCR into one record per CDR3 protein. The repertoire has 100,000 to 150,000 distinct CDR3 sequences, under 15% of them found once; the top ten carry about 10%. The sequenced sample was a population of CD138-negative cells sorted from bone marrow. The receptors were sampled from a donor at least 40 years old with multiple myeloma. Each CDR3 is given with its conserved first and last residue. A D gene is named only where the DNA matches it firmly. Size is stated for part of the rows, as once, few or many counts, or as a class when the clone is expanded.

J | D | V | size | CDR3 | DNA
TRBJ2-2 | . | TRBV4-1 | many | CASRRGAENTGELFF | TGCGCCAGCAGAAGGGGGGCAGAGAACACCGGGGAGCTGTTTTTT
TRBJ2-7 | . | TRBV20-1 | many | CSATASSYEQYF | TGCAGTGCGACAGCTAGCTCCTACGAGCAGTACTTC
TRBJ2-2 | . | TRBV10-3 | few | CAISDLLNTGELFF | TGTGCCATCAGTGACCTACTAAACACCGGGGAGCTGTTTTTT
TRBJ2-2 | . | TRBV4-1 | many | CASSHSKGPTGELFF | TGCGCCAGCAGCCATAGCAAGGGACCCACCGGGGAGCTGTTTTTT
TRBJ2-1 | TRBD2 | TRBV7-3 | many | CASSLTLAGDNEQFF | TGTGCCAGCAGCTTAACTCTAGCGGGAGATAATGAGCAGTTCTTC
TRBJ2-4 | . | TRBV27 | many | CASSFRGTKNIQYF | TGTGCCAGCAGTTTTAGGGGGACCAAAAACATTCAGTACTTC
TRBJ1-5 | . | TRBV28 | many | CASSLSFSGQPQHF | TGTGCCAGCAGTTTGTCCTTCAGCGGCCAGCCCCAGCATTTT
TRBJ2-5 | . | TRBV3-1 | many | CASSQLWDYQETQYF | TGTGCCAGCAGCCAGTTATGGGACTACCAAGAGACCCAGTACTTC
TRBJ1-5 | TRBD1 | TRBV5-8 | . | CASNLRQGAMGNQPQHF | TGTGCCAGCAACCTGAGACAGGGGGCGATGGGCAATCAGCCCCAGCATTTT
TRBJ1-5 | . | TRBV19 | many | CASSIAGNQPQHF | TGTGCCAGTAGTATAGCCGGGAATCAGCCCCAGCATTTT
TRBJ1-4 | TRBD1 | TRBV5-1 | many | CASSFRQGGEKLFF | TGCGCCAGCAGCTTCAGACAGGGCGGCGAAAAACTGTTTTTT
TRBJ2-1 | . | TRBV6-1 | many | CASFGGVGNNEQFF | TGTGCCAGCTTCGGGGGAGTGGGTAACAATGAGCAGTTCTTC
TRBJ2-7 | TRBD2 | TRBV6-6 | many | CASTDVPGTSGGSTYEQYF | TGTGCCAGCACCGACGTCCCCGGGACTAGCGGGGGCTCCACCTACGAGCAGTACTTC
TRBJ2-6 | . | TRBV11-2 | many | CASSAPSGANVLTF | TGTGCCAGCAGCGCGCCCTCTGGGGCCAACGTCCTGACTTTC
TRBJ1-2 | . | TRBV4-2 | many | CASSQEMTAYYGYTF | TGTGCCAGCAGCCAAGAAATGACAGCCTACTATGGCTACACCTTC
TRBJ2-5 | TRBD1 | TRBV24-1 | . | CATSDFGQGAVTQYF | TGTGCCACCAGTGATTTTGGACAGGGGGCGGTGACCCAGTACTTC
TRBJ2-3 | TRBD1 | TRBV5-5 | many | CASSYGQGMADTQYF | TGTGCCAGCAGCTACGGACAGGGTATGGCAGATACGCAGTATTTT
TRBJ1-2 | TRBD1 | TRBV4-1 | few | CASSPQAGQGTF | TGCGCCAGCAGCCCCCAGGCAGGACAGGGAACCTTC
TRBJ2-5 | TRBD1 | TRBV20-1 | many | CSARDGGQAYQETQYF | TGCAGTGCTAGAGATGGGGGACAGGCGTACCAAGAGACCCAGTACTTC
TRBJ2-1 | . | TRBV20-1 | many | CSARVGGLYNEQFF | TGCAGTGCTAGGGTAGGGGGACTTTACAATGAGCAGTTCTTC
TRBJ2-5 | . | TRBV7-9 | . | CASSSGKPNKETQYF | TGTGCCAGCAGCTCTGGGAAACCGAATAAAGAGACCCAGTACTTC
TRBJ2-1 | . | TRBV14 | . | CASSPHIASRSYNEQFF | TGTGCCAGCAGCCCCCACATAGCTTCTCGCTCCTACAATGAGCAGTTCTTC
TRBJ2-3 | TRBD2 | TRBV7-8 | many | CASSLSGGRRPRTQYF | TGTGCCAGCAGCTTATCGGGCGGGAGGAGGCCCCGTACGCAGTATTTT
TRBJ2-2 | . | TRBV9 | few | CASSVDSYTGELFF | TGTGCCAGCAGCGTTGACAGCTACACCGGGGAGCTGTTTTTT
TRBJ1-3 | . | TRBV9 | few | CASSLSRSGNTIYF | TGTGCCAGCAGTCTAAGCCGGTCTGGAAACACCATATATTTT
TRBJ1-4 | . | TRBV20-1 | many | CSARDSTGLEKLFF | TGCAGTGCTAGAGATAGTACAGGGCTGGAAAAACTGTTTTTT
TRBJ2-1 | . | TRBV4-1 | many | CASSQDPALTSYNEQFF | TGCGCCAGCAGCCAAGATCCCGCCCTCACATCCTACAATGAGCAGTTCTTC
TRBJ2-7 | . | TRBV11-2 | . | CTSSLEWGPRYEQYF | TGTACCAGCAGCTTAGAGTGGGGGCCAAGGTACGAGCAGTACTTC
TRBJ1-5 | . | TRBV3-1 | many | CASSQDGRQPQHF | TGTGCCAGCAGCCAAGACGGAAGACAGCCCCAGCATTTT
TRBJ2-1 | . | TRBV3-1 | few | CASSQSLINEQFF | TGTGCCAGCAGCCAGTCACTAATCAATGAGCAGTTCTTC
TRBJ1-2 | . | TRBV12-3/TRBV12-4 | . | CASTPAVGSHYGYTF | TGTGCCAGCACCCCCGCCGTTGGGAGTCACTATGGCTACACCTTC
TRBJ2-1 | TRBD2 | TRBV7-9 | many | CASSPLSAAPGLAGDRQFF | TGTGCCAGCAGCCCATTATCAGCCGCGCCGGGACTAGCGGGAGACCGGCAGTTCTTC
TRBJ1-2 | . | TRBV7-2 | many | CASSTRDGYYGYTF | TGTGCCAGCAGCACACGGGACGGGTACTATGGCTACACCTTC
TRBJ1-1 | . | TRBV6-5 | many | CASSSQKNTEAFF | TGTGCCAGCAGTTCGCAGAAGAACACTGAAGCTTTCTTT
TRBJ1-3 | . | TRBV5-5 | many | CASSSGGRDTIYF | TGTGCCAGCAGCTCCGGAGGACGGGACACCATATATTTT
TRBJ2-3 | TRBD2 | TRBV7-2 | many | CASSPRGLAGGTDTQYF | TGTGCCAGCAGCCCGAGGGGACTAGCGGGAGGCACAGATACGCAGTATTTT
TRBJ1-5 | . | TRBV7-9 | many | CASSEGTNSQPQHF | TGTGCCAGCAGCGAAGGGACAAACAGTCAGCCCCAGCATTTT
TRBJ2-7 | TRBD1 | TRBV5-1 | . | CASSMGQAYEQYF | TGCGCCAGCAGCATGGGACAGGCCTACGAGCAGTACTTC
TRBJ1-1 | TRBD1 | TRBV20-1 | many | CSARAPTGVGSFF | TGCAGTGCTAGGGCTCCGACAGGGGTTGGATCTTTCTTT
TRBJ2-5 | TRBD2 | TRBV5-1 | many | CASSWGTTQETQYF | TGCGCCAGCAGCTGGGGGACTACCCAAGAGACCCAGTACTTC
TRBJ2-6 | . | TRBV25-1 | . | CASSEVGRANVLTF | TGTGCCAGCAGTGAAGTGGGCAGGGCCAACGTCCTGACTTTC
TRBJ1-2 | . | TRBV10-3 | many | CAIRAAAGRAYGYTF | TGTGCCATCAGGGCGGCGGCAGGCAGGGCCTATGGCTACACCTTC
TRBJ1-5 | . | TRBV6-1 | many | CASSARRTFINQPQHF | TGTGCCAGCAGTGCCAGGCGAACCTTTATCAATCAGCCCCAGCATTTT
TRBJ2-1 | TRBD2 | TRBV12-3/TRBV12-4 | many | CASSAGTSGIFSYNEQFF | TGTGCCAGCAGCGCCGGGACTAGCGGGATTTTCTCCTACAATGAGCAGTTCTTC
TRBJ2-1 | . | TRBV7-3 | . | CASSSRVSYNEQFF | TGTGCCAGCAGCTCCAGGGTAAGCTACAATGAGCAGTTCTTC
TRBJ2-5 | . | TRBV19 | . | CASSIGGGEPSETQYF | TGTGCCAGTAGTATCGGGGGCGGGGAACCATCCGAGACCCAGTACTTC
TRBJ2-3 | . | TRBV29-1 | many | CSVGTLGGGDTQYF | TGCAGCGTTGGGACTTTGGGAGGAGGAGATACGCAGTATTTT
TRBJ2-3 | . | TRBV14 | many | CASSQGQNTDTQYF | TGTGCCAGCAGCCAAGGGCAGAACACAGATACGCAGTATTTT
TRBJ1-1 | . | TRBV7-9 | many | CASSLDGGKDTEAFF | TGTGCCAGCAGCTTAGATGGGGGGAAGGACACTGAAGCTTTCTTT
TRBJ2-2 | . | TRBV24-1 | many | CATSDEGVAGELFF | TGTGCCACCAGTGATGAGGGGGTGGCCGGGGAGCTGTTTTTT
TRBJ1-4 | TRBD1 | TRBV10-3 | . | CAISRGTNEKLLF | TGTGCCATCAGCAGGGGGACTAATGAAAAACTGCTTTTT
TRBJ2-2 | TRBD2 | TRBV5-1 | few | CASSFGTTTGELFF | TGCGCCAGCAGCTTTGGGACTACTACCGGGGAGCTGTTTTTT
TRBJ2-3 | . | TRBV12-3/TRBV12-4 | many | CASRMLEVDTQYF | TGTGCCAGCAGGATGTTAGAGGTAGATACGCAGTATTTT